The source of this T cell receptor (beta chain) is a study of metastatic and nonmetastatic thyroid tumors. The V segment lost 5 bases and the J segment 3 bases; nucleotides outside the gene matches: 5. This CDR3 contains 15 residues. The germline gives CDR1 MNHEY, CDR2 SMNVEV (reference sequence). TCRdb reprocessed the PCR reads via MiXCR. The sample lists about 39,000 clones, roughly a fifth seen once, with around 20% in the top ten. All patients were untreated before thyroid surgery. Judged by abundance, this clone is medium-sized. The clonotype was recovered from a female donor with papillary thyroid cancer or a benign thyroid nodule (not recorded which). Some clones in this sample may be carry-over from other donors' samples. The sample was blood. V usage is TRBV27 and J usage is TRBJ2-7; TRBD2 aligns across 12 bases. This CDR3 is CASSLGLAGLYEQYF. The CDR3 bases are TGTGCCAGCAGTCTCGGACTAGCGGGACTCTACGAGCAGTACTTC.